The next 9 T cell receptor beta chains were all read from a single sample in a study of blood T cell repertoires in COVID-19. Sequencing was performed with immunoSEQ multiplex PCR; in TCRdb, only in-frame clones are kept and a portion is missing. The profile shows 150,000 to 200,000 clones, over 80% of them singletons. The sequenced material came from peripheral blood. The receptors come from a man in his sixties or seventies who had recovered from COVID-19.

V usage is TRBV19 and J usage is TRBJ2-1, with 7 bases matching TRBD2. The ends lost 6 bases at V and 5 bases at J; junction bases unmatched: 10. CDR1 and CDR2 (germline): LNHDA, SQIVND (reference sequence). The CDR3 is 15 residues long. This CDR3 is CASRSAGRWDNEQFF. As DNA, the CDR3 is TGTGCCAGTAGGTCAGCGGGAAGGTGGGACAATGAGCAGTTCTTC.

The genes are TRBV5-4 and TRBJ2-1; TRBD2 might be the D (5 bases). V was shortened by 5 bases and J by 8 bases, with 11 bases between the two germline ends. CDR1 SGHNT and CDR2 YYREEE come from the germline V gene (reference sequence). The CDR3 runs to 12 residues. CDR3 DNA sequence: TGTGCCAGCAGGGTAGGAGGAGATGAGCAGTTCTTC. It is translated as CASRVGGDEQFF.

The table lists this clone with a count of one. The chain is built from TRBV30 and TRBJ2-3, with TRBD2 identical over 12 bases. Germline values: CDR1 GTSNPN, CDR2 SVGIG (reference sequence). The trim removed 5 bases at V and 4 bases at J, leaving 10 bases unmatched. The CDR3 is made up of 16 amino acids. As DNA, the CDR3 is TGTGCCTGGGCCATTGGACTAGCGGGAACCGCAGATACGCAGTATTTT. Translating gives CAWAIGLAGTADTQYF.

The chain recombines TRBV2 with TRBJ2-7; D remains ambiguous. The CDR3 is made up of 13 amino acids. Germline CDR1 and CDR2: SNHLY and FYNNEI. V gave up 2 bases and J gave up 3 bases, with 8 bases separating them. DNA for the CDR3: TGTGCCAGCAGTGAACGGTTGGTCTACGAGCAGTACTTC. It is translated as CASSERLVYEQYF.

The V gene is TRBV7-6, the J gene TRBJ2-2, with TRBD1 matching over 9 bases. Germline values: CDR1 SGHVS, CDR2 FNYEAQ. V dropped 5 bases and J dropped 5; count of bases not matched to a gene: 6. This CDR3 contains 15 residues. The CDR3 nucleotides read TGTGCCAGCAGCACAGGACAGGGGAGGACCGGGGAGCTGTTTTTT. It yields the protein CASSTGQGRTGELFF. Using reference TRBV7-6 and TRBJ2-2 for the parts outside the CDR3, the full variable domain is GAGVSQSPRYKVTKRGQDVALRCDPISGHVSLYWYRQALGQGPEFLTYFNYEAQQDKSGLPNDRFSAERPEGSISTLTIQRTEQRDSAMYRCASSTGQGRTGELFFGEGSRLTVL.

This sequence joins TRBV7-2 and TRBJ2-1, with 9 positions matching TRBD2. Per germline, CDR1 SGHTA and CDR2 FQGNSA. The CDR3 contains 14 residues. The trim removed 5 bases at V and 3 bases at J, leaving 2 bases unmatched. The CDR3 coding sequence is TGTGCCAGCAGCAGACTAGCGGACTACAATGAGCAGTTCTTC. It translates to CASSRLADYNEQFF.

The J gene is TRBJ2-5, the V gene TRBV9, with TRBD1 matching over 7 bases. With V trimmed by 0 bases and J by 4 bases, 9 bases remained unmatched. CDR1 SGDLS and CDR2 YYNGEE come from the germline V gene. This CDR3 spans 16 amino acids. CDR3 DNA: TGTGCCAGCAGCGTAGCAGTCAGGGGGACCGGAGAGACCCAGTACTTC. As protein: CASSVAVRGTGETQYF.

This chain uses TRBV30 with TRBJ1-6; D ambiguous. Germline values: CDR1 GTSNPN, CDR2 SVGIG (reference sequence). The CDR3 extends over 13 amino acids. V lost 8 bases to trimming and J lost 10 bases, with 18 bases between them. Here the CDR3 reads CATQETRLSPLHF. CDR3 in DNA: TGTGCCACACAAGAGACAAGGCTCTCACCCCTCCACTTT.

This chain links TRBV7-9 with TRBJ2-2; 7 bases align to TRBD2. The CDR3 consists of 15 residues. With 7 bases clipped from V and 7 bases from J, the junction kept 12 bases outside the gene matches. Germline CDR1 is SEHNR and CDR2 is FQNEAQ (reference sequence). The CDR3 nucleotides are TGTGCCAGCACCAAACGGCGGGAGTCTGGCGGGGAGCTGTTTTTT. This encodes CASTKRRESGGELFF.